This T cell receptor (beta chain) stems from a study of beta chain features in type 1 diabetes. V was pared by 5 bases and J by 5 bases, with 9 bases between. CDR1 is SSHAT and CDR2 is FNYEAQ in the germline V gene (reference sequence). The CDR3 extends over 13 amino acids. The entirety of the isolated RNA underwent reverse transcription, so expressed TCRB transcripts were sequenced. The repertoire was sequenced with immunoSEQ multiplex PCR; TCRdb's copy has only in-frame clones and lacks some. The sample lists about half a million clones; about an eighth were seen once. Input material: naive CD4+ T cells from blood. This chain connects TRBV7-7 to TRBJ2-2; no clear D. This receptor was obtained from a woman aged 18-29 years in good health. The CDR3 sequence is CASSPMGTGELFF. The DNA of the CDR3 is TGTGCCAGCAGCCCCATGGGAACCGGGGAGCTGTTTTTT.